This T cell receptor (beta chain) was profiled in a study of blood T cell repertoires in COVID-19 (TCRdb year 2020). In terms of the full investigation: Samples covering the acute and convalescent phases of COVID-19 were provided by collaborators in the United States, Italy and Spain. The sample metadata nearly always contained a de-identified subject ID, COVID-19 status, age in years and sex. Where HLA class I and class II types were available, the types were taken from metadata supplied by the sample provider, not from assay-based typing. Samples were obtained from the ongoing ImmuneRACE study (first 160 participants) and from over a thousand subjects provided by 6 global collaborators. Deeply sampled blood TCRbeta repertoires from subjects exposed to, actively infected with, or recovered from COVID-19 were included in the dataset. The repertoires were released in a freely available public database intended as a resource for research on the immune response to SARS-CoV-2. The prospective study material was composed of cDNA or gDNA derived from T cells, B-cell-depleted T cells, or PBMCs. The full study reports these points: How much clinical and demographic metadata was included differed by source and by participant, and the metadata was provided uncurated.

The CDR3 measures 15 amino acids from cysteine to phenylalanine. Here the CDR3 DNA is all that survives: 45 bases in frame from base 1. From V the trimming removes 8 bases and from J it removes 3 bases, while the gene matches leave 8 bases of the junction unaccounted for. Sequences LGHNA (CDR1) and YSLEER (CDR2) are obtained from the germline V gene. Comments on this clone: Its antigen target is currently unknown. It has no much larger one-base neighbor in the sample; base qualities were not kept.

Each collaborating institution followed its own protocols to collect whole blood in K2EDTA tubes. For TCRbeta analysis, collaborator samples were shipped as frozen whole blood, as isolated PBMCs, or as DNA extracted from either sample type. The immunoSEQ Assay, a bias-controlled multiplex PCR, was used to amplify TCRbeta CDR3 regions from genomic DNA. The published analysis was carried out like this. The number of nucleated cells in each sample was estimated from the amplification of reference gene primers within the assay. To quantify the absolute abundance of each unique TCRbeta CDR3 rearrangement, sequence reads were collapsed and filtered. Productive Simpson clonality was computed per sample as the square root of Simpson's diversity index over productive rearrangements. Imported from immuneACCESS, the table was reduced by TCRdb to in-frame sequences with V and J called. These copies leave out some clones; in studies compared against another copy, an unresolved V gene accounts for under half, and the cause of the remainder is not known. V and J calls and clone size are copied from that table; D and trimming were computed from the DNA. A total of roughly 73,000 clones appear in this sample, about 85% of them only once. The ten top clones hold roughly 3.6% of the sample.

Sequences were obtained from peripheral blood. The sequence is built from TRBV4-3 and TRBJ1-1; 11 bases in between match TRBD1. The clonotype comes from a man aged 65 to 85 with active COVID-19. The sequenced DNA is TGCGCCAGCCGGTCGGGGGACAGGGGGGACACTGAAGCTTTCTTT. This translates into CASRSGDRGDTEAFF.